Listed here are 5 T cell receptor beta chains from one sample, sequenced in a study of long-term antiretroviral therapy in people with HIV. Samples were assayed with immunoSEQ v3.0 at survey level. Repertoires were generated with immunoSEQ multiplex PCR, while TCRdb's copy carries only in-frame clones and drops some. The table has tens of thousands of clones, roughly 95% seen once. The sample consisted of unsorted PBMCs, taken 3.7 years after starting antiretroviral therapy. These receptors were taken from a woman aged 50 to 60 with HIV.

The rearrangement joins TRBV7-9 to TRBJ1-1; D perhaps matches TRBD1 (6 bases). The germline V and J ends were trimmed by 5 bases and 4 bases, with 14 bases remaining between them. The CDR3 has 14 amino acids. Germline CDR1 is SEHNR and CDR2 is FQNEAQ (reference sequence). CDR3 bases: TGTGCCAGCAGCGTCGCAGGGGTTGTCACTGAAGCTTTCTTT. As protein: CASSVAGVVTEAFF.

The table lists this clone with a count of one. The gene calls are TRBV10-3 and TRBJ2-5, with D possibly being TRBD1 (5 bases). Judging by the DNA end, TRBJ2-7 fits better; the J call may be wrong. Per the germline V gene, CDR1 is ENHRY and CDR2 is SYGVKD. CDR3 size: 13 residues. The CDR3 coding sequence is TGTGCCATCAGTGAGGCAGGGATCTACGAGCAGTACTTC. It specifies CAISEAGIYEQYF.

This chain connects TRBV12-1 to TRBJ2-7; TRBD2, the table's D call, lacks a check against the DNA. TRBV12-1 counts as a pseudogene. The CDR3 extends over 13 amino acids. This chain's CDR3 is CASSPSGGREQYF. CDR3 bases: TGTGCCAGCAGCCCCAGCGGGGGGCGGGAGCAGTACTTC.

V gene TRBV25-1 combines with J gene TRBJ1-1, with D perhaps matching TRBD1 (5 bases). There are 11 residues in the CDR3. The V gene lost 7 bases and the J gene lost 6 bases, with 9 bases spanning the gap. Germline V gene lookup returns CDR1 MGHDK and CDR2 SYGVNS. The CDR3 sequence is CASNTGPEAFF. The CDR3 DNA reads TGTGCCAGCAACACAGGCCCTGAAGCTTTCTTT.

This sequence joins TRBV25-1 and TRBJ2-3; D is perhaps TRBD2 (6 bases). Deletions cut 3 bases from V and 9 bases from J, with 10 bases between. In germline, CDR1 is MGHDK, CDR2 SYGVNS. This CDR3 contains 12 residues. As DNA, the CDR3 is TGTGCCAGCAGTGAGCCGGGGGACACGCAGTATTTT. It specifies CASSEPGDTQYF.